The 28 T cell receptor beta chains reported below all come from one sample, sequenced in a study of blood T cell repertoires in COVID-19. Sequencing was performed with immunoSEQ multiplex PCR; in TCRdb, only in-frame clones are kept and a portion is missing. The sample has around 250,000 clones, 84% seen once; the top ten hold around 3.7%. The source material was PBMCs or T cells enriched from blood (not recorded which). The receptors were sampled from a man aged 50-60 years who had recovered from COVID-19.

The chain employs TRBV27 and TRBJ2-7, with D perhaps matching TRBD1 (6 bases). The CDR3 is made up of 15 amino acids. CDR1 and CDR2 (germline): MNHEY, SMNVEV (reference sequence). The V end was cut by 5 bases, the J end by 0 bases, with 14 bases between. The CDR3 reads CASSLTGTTSYEQYF. The CDR3 DNA sequence: TGTGCCAGCAGTCTAACAGGGACAACCTCCTACGAGCAGTACTTC.

The chain has TRBV4-1 and TRBJ2-5; 8 nucleotides align to TRBD1. J lost 1 base, V lost 4 bases, and 5 bases had no gene match. CDR3 length: 15 residues. Germline-derived CDR1 and CDR2 are MGHRA and YSYEKL. The CDR3 region has the DNA TGCGCCAGCAGCCGGGGACAGGCAGTCCAAGAGACCCAGTACTTC. This encodes CASSRGQAVQETQYF.

The chain's CDR3 is CAATYTRSGNTIYF. The DNA for the CDR3 is TGTGCCGCCACGTACACCCGCTCTGGAAACACCATATATTTT. This sequence joins TRBV2 and TRBJ1-3; the D is unclear. Germline V gives CDR1 SNHLY, CDR2 FYNNEI. CDR3 length: 14 residues. The V end lost 11 bases, the J end lost 0 bases, and 14 bases lay between the germline ends.

The rearrangement joins TRBV10-3 to TRBJ2-3, with D perhaps matching TRBD1 (6 bases). With 6 bases removed from V and 2 bases from J, the gap between germline ends came to 12 bases. CDR1 and CDR2 (germline): ENHRY, SYGVKD. This CDR3 contains 14 residues. The CDR3 sequence: CAISPQGTTDTQYF. The CDR3 coding sequence is TGTGCCATCAGCCCACAGGGAACCACAGATACGCAGTATTTT.

A single count supports this clone. J is TRBJ2-3 and V is TRBV19, with 7 positions matching TRBD2. J lost 6 bases, V lost 4 bases, and 7 bases had no gene match. Germline V gives CDR1 LNHDA, CDR2 SQIVND (reference sequence). CDR3 length equals 14 residues. The CDR3 bases are TGTGCCAGTAGTAATACGGGAGGTCAGGATACGCAGTATTTT. Encoded protein: CASSNTGGQDTQYF.

CDR3 DNA sequence: TGTGCCAGCAGCACCGATCCCAGGGGTCAGCCCCAGCATTTT. Its protein is CASSTDPRGQPQHF. The V call is TRBV6-5, the J call TRBJ1-5, with TRBD1 as a possible D gene (6 bases). The CDR3 has 14 amino acids. In germline, CDR1 is MNHEY, CDR2 SVGAGI. The V end lost 6 bases, the J end lost 6 bases, and 15 bases lay between the germline ends.

The rearrangement links TRBV19 to TRBJ2-1; tentatively, D is TRBD2 (6 bases). Trimming pared 6 bases from V and 4 bases from J, leaving 7 bases between. The CDR3 runs 12 residues. Per germline, CDR1 LNHDA and CDR2 SQIVND (reference sequence). CDR3 region: CASSGLYNEQFF. CDR3 nucleotide sequence: TGTGCCAGTAGCGGACTATACAATGAGCAGTTCTTC.

This chain joins TRBV28 and TRBJ2-5; TRBD1 aligns across 11 bases. Trimming removed 2 bases from V and 3 bases from J; junction bases left unmatched: 2. CDR1 is MDHEN, CDR2 SYDVKM, per germline. The CDR3 runs to 15 residues. The CDR3 is CASSLRTGGKETQYF. CDR3 coding DNA: TGTGCCAGCAGTTTACGGACAGGGGGCAAAGAGACCCAGTACTTC.

The rearrangement joins TRBV9 to TRBJ1-6, with D possibly TRBD1 on 6 matching bases. The CDR3 totals 15 residues. The germline V gene has CDR1 SGDLS and CDR2 YYNGEE. Trimming took off 4 bases at V and 12 bases at J, with 20 bases between the two ends. The CDR3: CASSTHEGVEGPLHF. The DNA of the CDR3 is TGTGCCAGCAGCACCCACGAGGGGGTTGAGGGACCCCTCCACTTT.

This clone was seen a handful of times. The chain carries TRBV11-2 and TRBJ1-5; D unresolved. The CDR3 has 15 amino acids. The germline V gene encodes CDR1 SGHAT and CDR2 FQNNGV. V lost 2 bases and J 4 bases, leaving 12 bases between the germline ends. The CDR3 DNA follows: TGTGCCAGCAGCTTATTCGGAGGCAGAAATCAGCCCCAGCATTTT. This codes for CASSLFGGRNQPQHF. Full variable domain (outside the CDR3, taken from reference TRBV11-2 and TRBJ1-5): EAGVAQSPRYKIIEKRQSVAFWCNPISGHATLYWYQQILGQGPKLLIQFQNNGVVDDSQLPKDRFSAERLKGVDSTLKIQPAKLEDSAVYLCASSLFGGRNQPQHFGDGTRLSIL.

The chain couples TRBV19 to TRBJ1-5; the D gene is possibly TRBD1 (5 bases). The V end was cut by 6 bases, the J end by 1 base, with 13 bases between. Per germline, CDR1 LNHDA and CDR2 SQIVND (reference sequence). This CDR3 has 15 amino acids. CDR3 residues: CASRGGMESNQPQHF. The CDR3 DNA sequence: TGTGCCAGTAGGGGGGGGATGGAGAGCAATCAGCCCCAGCATTTT.

J is TRBJ2-7 and V is TRBV19; D perhaps matches TRBD2 (5 bases). The V end lost 0 bases, the J end lost 4 bases, and 10 bases lay between the germline ends. The germline V gene has CDR1 LNHDA and CDR2 SQIVND (reference sequence). The length of the CDR3 is 14 residues. This chain's CDR3 is CASSIDSSGYEQYF. The CDR3 region has the DNA TGTGCCAGTAGTATAGATTCCTCGGGGTACGAGCAGTACTTC.

This clone occurred a few times. V and J are TRBV21-1 and TRBJ2-1; the D call in the table, TRBD1, was not verified against the DNA. TRBV21-1 is given as a pseudogene. This CDR3 is 17 amino acids long. The CDR3 here is CASSGAGGELAYNEQFF. The CDR3 DNA sequence: TGTGCCAGCAGCGGGGCAGGGGGCGAACTGGCCTACAATGAGCAGTTCTTC.

The chain recombines TRBV15 with TRBJ2-3, with D possibly being TRBD2 (6 bases). CDR1 is LNHNV, CDR2 YYDKDF, per germline (reference sequence). The CDR3 spans 16 residues. V dropped 1 base and J dropped 4 bases, with 15 bases sitting between them. The CDR3 here is CATSRVEGRESDTQYF. The CDR3 DNA is TGTGCCACCAGCAGAGTGGAGGGGCGCGAGTCAGATACGCAGTATTTT.

The chain employs TRBV13 and TRBJ2-7; a weak D match, TRBD1 (5 bases). V lost 1 base and J 2 bases, leaving 6 bases between the germline ends. The germline gives CDR1 PRHDT, CDR2 FYEKMQ (reference sequence). The CDR3 loop spans 13 amino acids. The CDR3 DNA reads as TGTGCCAGCAGCTTAGAAGGGGCCTACGAGCAGTACTTC. This codes for CASSLEGAYEQYF.

About this clone itself: The same CDR3 is also encoded by other DNA sequences in this sample. The chain has TRBV7-9 and TRBJ2-1; D uncertain. The CDR3 runs 11 residues. Germline V CDR1 and CDR2: SEHNR, FQNEAQ (reference sequence). Between the trimmed V and J ends, which lost 4 bases and 9 bases, there was a span of 7 bases. CDR3 in amino acids: CASSSRFEQFF. For the CDR3, the DNA is TGTGCCAGCAGCTCTAGATTTGAGCAGTTCTTC.

The rearrangement uses TRBV24-1 and TRBJ1-4; D may be TRBD1 (5 bases). CDR3 length equals 15 residues. Germline V lookup: CDR1 KGHDR, CDR2 SFDVKD. V shed 4 bases and J shed 7 bases, with 15 bases lying between them. CDR3 loop: CATSDPAGGAEKLFF. CDR3 nucleotides: TGTGCCACCAGTGACCCGGCGGGGGGTGCTGAAAAACTGTTTTTT.

CDR3 amino acids: CASSPEREGRYF. CDR3 in DNA: TGTGCCAGCAGTCCCGAGCGGGAGGGCCGCTATTTT. The chain recombines TRBV12-3 or TRBV12-4 with TRBJ2-3; 10 nucleotides match TRBD2. This CDR3 is 12 amino acids long. J was trimmed by 15 bases and V by 5 bases; bases with no gene match: 8.

The chain links TRBV28 to TRBJ2-3; a possible D gene is TRBD1 (5 bases). Trimming shortened V by 3 bases and J by 0 bases, and 10 bases separated the two germline ends. The CDR3 runs to 15 residues. From germline, CDR1 is MDHEN and CDR2 SYDVKM. The CDR3 DNA is TGTGCCAGCAGTTTGGTAGGGGATAGCACAGATACGCAGTATTTT. As protein: CASSLVGDSTDTQYF.

The chain couples TRBV19 to TRBJ2-6, with D perhaps TRBD2 (6 bases). Trimming shortened V by 4 bases and J by 1 base, and 11 bases separated the two germline ends. This CDR3 has 16 amino acids. Germline V gives CDR1 LNHDA, CDR2 SQIVND (reference sequence). Here the CDR3 DNA reads TGTGCCAGTAGTACAGGAGGGATATCTGGGGCCAACGTCCTGACTTTC. Translated, it gives CASSTGGISGANVLTF.

The chain links TRBV6-4 to TRBJ2-3; unclear D gene. The germline V and J ends were trimmed by 4 bases and 6 bases, with 14 bases remaining between them. Germline loops: CDR1 MRHNA, CDR2 SNTAGT. The CDR3 has 14 residues. The CDR3 coding sequence is TGTGCCAGCAGTGCCGACATACAAACGGATACGCAGTATTTT. Translation: CASSADIQTDTQYF.

The chain links TRBV12-2 to TRBJ2-7; the table calls TRBD2, which could not be checked here. TRBV12-2 is a recognized pseudogene. The CDR3 covers 19 residues. CDR3 nucleotide sequence: TGTGCAAGTCGCTTAGGGGGTTGGGCTAGCGGGAGGCCCTCCTACGAGCAGTACTTC. Its translation is CASRLGGWASGRPSYEQYF.

Of note for this clone: The same CDR3 is also encoded by other DNA sequences in this sample. The CDR3 DNA reads as TGTGCCAGCAGCGCGACGGGAGGCACTGAAGCTTTCTTT. As protein: CASSATGGTEAFF. This rearrangement joins TRBV11-3 to TRBJ1-1; D gene uncertain. The length of the CDR3 is 13 residues. Germline CDR1 SGHNT, CDR2 YENEEA. Trimming pared 5 bases from V and 4 bases from J, leaving 11 bases between.

The chain combines TRBV27 with TRBJ2-3, with 10 bases fitting TRBD2. Germline V gives CDR1 MNHEY, CDR2 SMNVEV (reference sequence). J was trimmed by 0 bases and V by 9 bases; bases with no gene match: 6. The CDR3 is 15 residues long. The CDR3 bases are TGTGCCAGTAAACCTAGCGGGAGAAGCACAGATACGCAGTATTTT. Residues: CASKPSGRSTDTQYF.

The V gene is TRBV6-5, the J gene TRBJ1-3; D is perhaps TRBD1 (6 bases). CDR1 MNHEY and CDR2 SVGAGI come from the germline V gene. This CDR3 has 15 amino acids. Trimming cost V 4 bases and J 0 bases, with 10 bases left between them. This chain's CDR3 is CASSSPTGSGNTIYF. CDR3 nucleotides: TGTGCCAGCAGTTCCCCGACAGGCTCTGGAAACACCATATATTTT.

J is TRBJ2-2 and V is TRBV3-1 (or the pseudogene TRBV3-2), with a weak D call TRBD2 (5 bases). The V end was cut by 0 bases, the J end by 7 bases, with 12 bases between. Germline-derived CDR1 and CDR2 are LGHDT and YNNKEL (reference sequence). This CDR3 is 15 amino acids long. CDR3 sequence reads: CASSQDTGRYGELFF. CDR3 DNA: TGTGCCAGCAGCCAAGATACGGGAAGGTACGGGGAGCTGTTTTTT.

The genes are TRBV5-6 and TRBJ2-4; D ambiguous. V dropped 3 bases and J dropped 0 bases, with 16 bases sitting between them. Germline CDR1 SGHDT, CDR2 YYEEEE. The CDR3 contains 17 residues. The CDR3 DNA is TGTGCCAGCAGCTCATACAGAATGAGCCTAGCCAAAAACATTCAGTACTTC. Residues: CASSSYRMSLAKNIQYF.

This rearrangement joins TRBV5-1 to TRBJ2-3; TRBD2 aligns across 11 bases. CDR3 length: 15 residues. The germline gives CDR1 SGHRS, CDR2 YFSETQ. V was pared by 4 bases and J by 6 bases, with 7 bases of the junction left unmatched. CDR3 DNA sequence: TGCGCCAGCAGCCCGACTAGCGGGGTGGGTGATACGCAGTATTTT. Encoded protein: CASSPTSGVGDTQYF.